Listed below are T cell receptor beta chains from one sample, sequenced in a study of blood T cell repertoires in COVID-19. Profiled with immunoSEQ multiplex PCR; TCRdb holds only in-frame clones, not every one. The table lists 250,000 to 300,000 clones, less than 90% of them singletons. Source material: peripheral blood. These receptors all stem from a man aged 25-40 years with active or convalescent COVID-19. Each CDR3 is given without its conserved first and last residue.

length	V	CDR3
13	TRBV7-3	ASSLTEGRNTEAF
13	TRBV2	ASREQGATNEKLF
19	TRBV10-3	AISEPAGTSGGAFSSDTQY
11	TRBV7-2	ASRLTGGSGYT
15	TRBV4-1	ASSQIQYTDKFYGYT
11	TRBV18	ASSPGGGREQF
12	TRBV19	ASSIGQGRGIQY
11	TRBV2	ASRVQGPDTQY
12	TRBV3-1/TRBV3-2	ASSQLHRESEAF
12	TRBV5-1	ASSFESSYNEQF
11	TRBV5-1	ASRIQGADEQY
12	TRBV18	ASSPDSPLYGYT
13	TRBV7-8	ASSLVSTTNEKLF
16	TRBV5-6	ASSPDVIAGVIQETQY
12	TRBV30	AWRGTDSYTEAF
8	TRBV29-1	SVVDSEQY
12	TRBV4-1	ASSQSGGFNEQF
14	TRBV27	ASSLSPDIGLGGAF
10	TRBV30	ARRDSSYEQY
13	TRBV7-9	ASSLSGVGADTQY
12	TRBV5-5	ASSLSQANYGYT
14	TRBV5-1	ASSSYTGGANYGYT
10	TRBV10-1	ASRHDRDEQY
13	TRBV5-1	ASSLRDRAFIEQF
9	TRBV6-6	ASSLGQVAF
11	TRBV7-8	ASSKTSYNEQF
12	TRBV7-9	ASSFTGEYYGYT
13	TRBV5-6	ASSGDRVERDGYT
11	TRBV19	ASSRTSRETQY
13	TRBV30	AWRDTPQMSGELF
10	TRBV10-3	AISKGEETQY
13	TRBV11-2	ASSLWVGEGETQY
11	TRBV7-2	ASSQWASYEQY